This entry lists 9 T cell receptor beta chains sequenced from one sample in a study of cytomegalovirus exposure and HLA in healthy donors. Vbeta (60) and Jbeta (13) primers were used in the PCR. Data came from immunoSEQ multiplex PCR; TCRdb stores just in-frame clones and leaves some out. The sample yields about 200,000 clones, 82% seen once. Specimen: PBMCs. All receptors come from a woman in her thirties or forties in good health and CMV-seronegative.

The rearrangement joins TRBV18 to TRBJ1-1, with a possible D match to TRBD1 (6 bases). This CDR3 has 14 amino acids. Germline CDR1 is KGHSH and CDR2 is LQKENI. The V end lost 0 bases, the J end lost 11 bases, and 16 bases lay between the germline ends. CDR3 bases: TGTGCCAGCTCACCACCTATAACAGGGAAAATGGCTTTCTTT. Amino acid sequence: CASSPPITGKMAFF.

CDR3 DNA sequence: TGTGCCAGCAGTCCCAGACTGAGCTCTGGAAACACCATATATTTT. This encodes CASSPRLSSGNTIYF. The chain carries TRBV6-6 and TRBJ1-3; D unclear. The V gene's germline CDR1 is MNHNY and CDR2 SVGAGI (reference sequence). CDR3 length equals 15 residues. The V and J ends lost 5 bases and 0 bases respectively, with 11 bases between them.

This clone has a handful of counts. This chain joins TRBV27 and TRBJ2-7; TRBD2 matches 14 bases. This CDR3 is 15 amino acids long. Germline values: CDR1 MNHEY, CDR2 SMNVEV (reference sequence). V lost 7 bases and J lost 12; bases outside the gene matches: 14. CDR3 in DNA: TGTGCCAGCACCGCAGGGACTAGCGGGAGATCGAAGACGTACTTC. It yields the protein CASTAGTSGRSKTYF.

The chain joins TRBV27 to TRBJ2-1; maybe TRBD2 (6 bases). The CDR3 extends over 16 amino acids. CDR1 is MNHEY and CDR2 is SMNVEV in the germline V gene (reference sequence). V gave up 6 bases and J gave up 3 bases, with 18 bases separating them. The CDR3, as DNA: TGTGCCAGCAGCCTTTCTATGGGGAGGTACTACAATGAGCAGTTCTTC. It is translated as CASSLSMGRYYNEQFF.

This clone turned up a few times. The CDR3 loop reads CASSGSGWGQPQHF. DNA for the CDR3: TGTGCCAGCAGCGGATCAGGGTGGGGTCAGCCCCAGCATTTT. The genes are TRBV9 and TRBJ1-5; a weak D match, TRBD1 (5 bases). This CDR3 region has 14 residues. CDR1 and CDR2 from the germline V gene are SGDLS and YYNGEE. V lost 3 bases and J 6 bases, leaving 13 bases between the germline ends.

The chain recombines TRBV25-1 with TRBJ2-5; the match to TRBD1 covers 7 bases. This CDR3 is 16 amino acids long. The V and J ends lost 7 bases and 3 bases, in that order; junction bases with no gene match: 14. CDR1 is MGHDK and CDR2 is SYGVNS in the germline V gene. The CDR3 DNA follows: TGTGCCAGCACCCCTCGACATCAGACAGGGAAAGAGACCCAGTACTTC. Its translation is CASTPRHQTGKETQYF.

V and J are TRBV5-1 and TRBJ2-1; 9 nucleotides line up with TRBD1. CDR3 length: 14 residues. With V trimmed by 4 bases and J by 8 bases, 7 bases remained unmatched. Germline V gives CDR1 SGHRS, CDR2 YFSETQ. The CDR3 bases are TGCGCCAGCAGCCGGGGACAGGGAGGCCATGAGCAGTTCTTC. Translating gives CASSRGQGGHEQFF.

The CDR3 DNA sequence: TGTGCCAGTAGTATGGGACAGGGGCTGAACACTGAAGCTTTCTTT. Translated, it gives CASSMGQGLNTEAFF. The chain carries TRBV19 and TRBJ1-1, with TRBD1 matching over 10 bases. The germline CDR1 and CDR2 sequences are LNHDA and SQIVND (reference sequence). With V trimmed by 3 bases and J by 0 bases, 1 base remained unmatched. The CDR3 runs to 15 residues.

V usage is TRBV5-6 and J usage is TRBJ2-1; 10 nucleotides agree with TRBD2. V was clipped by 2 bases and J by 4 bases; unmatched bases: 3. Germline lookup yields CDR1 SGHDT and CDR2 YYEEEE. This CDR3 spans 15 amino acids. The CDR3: CASSFKLAGYNEQFF. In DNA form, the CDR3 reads TGTGCCAGCAGCTTTAAACTAGCGGGGTACAATGAGCAGTTCTTC.